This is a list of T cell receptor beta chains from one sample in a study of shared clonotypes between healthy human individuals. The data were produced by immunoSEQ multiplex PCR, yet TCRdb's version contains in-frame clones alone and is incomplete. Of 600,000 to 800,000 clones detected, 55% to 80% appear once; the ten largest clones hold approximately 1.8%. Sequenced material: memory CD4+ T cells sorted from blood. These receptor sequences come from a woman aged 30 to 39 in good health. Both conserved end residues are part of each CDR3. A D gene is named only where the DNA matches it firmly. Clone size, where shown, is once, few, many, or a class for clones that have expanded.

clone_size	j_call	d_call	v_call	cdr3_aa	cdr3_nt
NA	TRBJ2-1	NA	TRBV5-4	CASSTGQSSYNEQFF	TGTGCCAGCAGCACAGGACAGAGCTCCTACAATGAGCAGTTCTTC
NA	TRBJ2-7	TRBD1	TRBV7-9	CASSLTGTGGTYEQYF	TGTGCCAGCAGCCTCACCGGGACAGGGGGCACCTACGAGCAGTACTTC
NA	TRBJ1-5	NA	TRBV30	CAWSDRNSIQPQHF	TGTGCCTGGAGTGACAGGAATTCAATTCAGCCCCAGCATTTT
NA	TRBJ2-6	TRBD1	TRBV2	CASQGQGASGANVLTF	TGTGCCAGCCAGGGACAGGGGGCATCTGGGGCCAACGTCCTGACTTTC
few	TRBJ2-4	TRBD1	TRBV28	CASSAGDRGALAKNIQYF	TGTGCCAGCAGTGCGGGCGACAGGGGCGCACTAGCCAAAAACATTCAGTACTTC
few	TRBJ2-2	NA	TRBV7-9	CASSFEQVTGELFF	TGTGCCAGCAGCTTTGAACAAGTCACCGGGGAGCTGTTTTTT
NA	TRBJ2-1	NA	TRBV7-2	CASSFRGQSSYNEQFF	TGTGCCAGCAGCTTCAGGGGTCAGAGCTCCTACAATGAGCAGTTCTTC
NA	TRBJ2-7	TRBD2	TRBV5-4	CASRPGLAGDYEQYF	TGTGCCAGCAGACCTGGACTAGCGGGGGACTACGAGCAGTACTTC
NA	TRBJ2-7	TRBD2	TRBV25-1	CASSATSGAAYEQYF	TGTGCCAGCAGTGCAACTAGCGGAGCTGCCTACGAGCAGTACTTC
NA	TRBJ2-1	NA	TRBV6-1	CASSPGTGYNEQFF	TGTGCCAGCAGCCCCGGGACTGGTTACAATGAGCAGTTCTTC
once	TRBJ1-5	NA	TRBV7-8	CASSLNTGRTQHF	TGTGCCAGCAGCTTAAACACGGGGCGGACCCAGCATTTT
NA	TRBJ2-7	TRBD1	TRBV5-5	CASSLVGTGAYEQYF	TGTGCCAGCAGCTTGGTGGGGACAGGGGCCTACGAGCAGTACTTC
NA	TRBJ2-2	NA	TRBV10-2	CASSFFGKNTGELFF	TGCGCCAGCAGTTTTTTCGGAAAGAACACCGGGGAGCTGTTTTTT
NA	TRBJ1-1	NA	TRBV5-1	CASSLSAVKNTEAFF	TGCGCCAGCAGCTTGTCGGCGGTTAAGAACACTGAAGCTTTCTTT
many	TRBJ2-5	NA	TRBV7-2	CASSSQETQYF	TGTGCCAGCAGTTCTCAAGAGACCCAGTACTTC
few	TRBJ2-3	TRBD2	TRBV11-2	CASRLAGRGTDTQYF	TGTGCCAGCAGGTTAGCGGGTAGGGGCACAGATACGCAGTATTTT
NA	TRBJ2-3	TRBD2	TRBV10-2	CASSGLAGTDTQYF	TGCGCCAGCAGTGGTCTAGCGGGGACAGATACGCAGTATTTT
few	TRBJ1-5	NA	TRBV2	CASSERAGNQPQHF	TGTGCCAGCAGTGAACGGGCAGGCAATCAGCCCCAGCATTTT
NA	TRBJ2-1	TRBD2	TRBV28	CASSSPLAGIYEQFF	TGTGCCAGCAGCTCCCCTTTAGCGGGAATCTATGAGCAGTTCTTC
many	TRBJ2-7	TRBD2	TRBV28	CASSSPGTSLREQYF	TGTGCCAGCAGCTCACCCGGGACTAGCCTTCGCGAGCAGTACTTC
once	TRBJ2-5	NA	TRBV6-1	CASRGVSQETQYF	TGTGCCAGCAGAGGAGTCTCCCAAGAGACCCAGTACTTC
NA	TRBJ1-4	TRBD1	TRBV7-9	CASSSQRTGREKLFF	TGTGCCAGCAGCAGCCAAAGGACAGGACGTGAAAAACTGTTTTTT
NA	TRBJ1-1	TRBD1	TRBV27	CASSSFSGTGGEAFF	TGTGCCAGCAGTTCCTTCTCCGGGACAGGGGGCGAAGCTTTCTTT
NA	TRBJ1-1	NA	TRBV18	CASSPGQFTEAFF	TGTGCCAGCTCCCCCGGACAGTTCACTGAAGCTTTCTTT
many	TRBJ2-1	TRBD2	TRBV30	CAWSRLAGGPSEQFF	TGTGCCTGGAGTAGACTAGCGGGAGGGCCAAGTGAGCAGTTCTTC
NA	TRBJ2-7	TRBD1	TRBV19	CASSLQPGTAYSYEQYF	TGTGCCAGTAGTTTACAACCGGGGACAGCCTACTCCTACGAGCAGTACTTC
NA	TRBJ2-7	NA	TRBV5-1	CASSAGPSSYEQYF	TGCGCCAGCAGCGCCGGGCCCAGCTCCTACGAGCAGTACTTC
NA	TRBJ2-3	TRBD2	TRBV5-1	CASSRGLAIDTDTQYF	TGCGCCAGCAGCAGGGGACTAGCGATCGACACAGATACGCAGTATTTT
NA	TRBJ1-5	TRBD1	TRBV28	CASKGNRGPVQPQHF	TGTGCCAGCAAGGGAAACAGGGGGCCTGTTCAGCCCCAGCATTTT
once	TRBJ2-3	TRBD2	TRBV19	CASAGRVADTQYF	TGTGCCAGTGCCGGGAGGGTCGCAGATACGCAGTATTTT
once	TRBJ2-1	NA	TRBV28	CASSPHWTSYNEQFF	TGTGCCAGCAGTCCTCACTGGACCTCCTACAATGAGCAGTTCTTC
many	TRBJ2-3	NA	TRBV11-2	CASGLMSQLTTDTQYF	TGTGCCAGCGGTCTCATGTCCCAGCTTACCACAGATACGCAGTATTTT
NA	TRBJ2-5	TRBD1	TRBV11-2	CASSPRAGGETQYF	TGTGCCAGCAGCCCGCGGGCAGGGGGCGAGACCCAGTACTTC
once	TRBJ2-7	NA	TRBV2	CASSGVNEQYF	TGTGCCAGCAGTGGGGTGAACGAGCAGTACTTC
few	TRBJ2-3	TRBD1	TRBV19	CASRLTGTGGWDTQYF	TGTGCCAGTAGGCTAACCGGGACAGGGGGCTGGGATACGCAGTATTTT